These 18 T cell receptor beta chains originate from one sample sequenced in a study of blood T cell repertoires in COVID-19 (dated by TCRdb to the early 2020s). The protocol used for the library was the immunoSEQ multiplex PCR assay. TCRdb re-hosts the immuneACCESS table, in-frame sequences only. Its copies lack some clones; in the studies checked, an unresolved V gene accounts for under half of them, and the cause for the rest is not known. The sample table shows roughly 280,000 clones, and roughly 86% are seen once. 3.5% to 4% of the sample belongs to the ten largest clones. The sequenced material came from peripheral blood. The source is a man aged 18 to 30 with active or convalescent COVID-19.

The V call is TRBV9, the J call TRBJ2-2; 7 nucleotides match TRBD1. This CDR3 contains 18 residues. Germline V gene data show CDR1 as SGDLS and CDR2 as YYNGEE. Trimming at V came to 3 bases and at J to 0 bases, leaving 11 bases not matched to a gene. CDR3 sequence reads: CASSGITGDGPNTGELFF. In DNA, the CDR3 is TGTGCCAGCAGCGGAATAACAGGGGACGGCCCGAACACCGGGGAGCTGTTTTTT.

This clone was picked up one time. V gene TRBV28 combines with J gene TRBJ2-5, with 8 bases identical to TRBD1. Germline CDR1 is MDHEN and CDR2 is SYDVKM. The V segment lost 6 bases and the J segment 5 bases; nucleotides outside the gene matches: 11. The CDR3 has 15 residues. The CDR3 spells CASRGAGRGQETQYF. The CDR3 region has the DNA TGTGCCAGCAGGGGAGCCGGCAGGGGGCAGGAGACCCAGTACTTC.

A few counts support this clone. The chain combines TRBV5-4 with TRBJ1-1; 7 nucleotides agree with TRBD1. The CDR3 has 17 amino acids. Losses at the gene ends were 6 bases for V and 4 bases for J; bases not matched to a gene: 18. In germline, CDR1 is SGHNT, CDR2 YYREEE (reference sequence). CDR3 loop: CASTLGTGVGWGTEAFF. The CDR3 region has the DNA TGTGCCAGCACCCTAGGTACAGGGGTGGGATGGGGCACTGAAGCTTTCTTT. The entire variable domain, with the rest obtained from reference TRBV5-4 and TRBJ1-1, is as follows: ETGVTQSPTHLIKTRGQQVTLRCSSQSGHNTVSWYQQALGQGPQFIFQYYREEENGRGNFPPRFSGLQFPNYSSELNVNALELDDSALYLCASTLGTGVGWGTEAFFGQGTRLTVV.

The chain couples TRBV7-9 to TRBJ2-6; 8 bases agree with TRBD1. The CDR3 runs to 19 residues. The germline CDR1 and CDR2 sequences are SEHNR and FQNEAQ (reference sequence). Trimming removed 5 bases from V and 0 bases from J; junction bases left unmatched: 12. CDR3 amino acids: CASSLVLGTGFSGANVLTF. The DNA of the CDR3 is TGTGCCAGCAGCCTAGTCCTCGGGACAGGTTTCTCTGGGGCCAACGTCCTGACTTTC.

This chain uses TRBV7-3 with TRBJ2-2; 7 bases line up with TRBD2. Germline assignment: CDR1 SGHTA and CDR2 FQGTGA. V was pared by 3 bases and J by 6 bases, with 10 bases of the junction left unmatched. This CDR3 region has 16 residues. This chain's CDR3 is CASSLDGRRIAGELFF. CDR3 nucleotides: TGTGCCAGCAGCTTGGACGGGAGGAGGATAGCCGGGGAGCTGTTTTTT.

The rearrangement links TRBV2 to TRBJ1-2, with no clear D. There are 13 residues in the CDR3. CDR1 and CDR2 (germline): SNHLY, FYNNEI. The V end was cut by 9 bases, the J end by 2 bases, with 13 bases between. The CDR3 sequence: CARTDNQNYGYTF. CDR3 sequence (DNA): TGTGCCAGGACCGACAATCAGAACTATGGCTACACCTTC. The full variable domain, with the rest looked up from reference TRBV2 and TRBJ1-2, is EPEVTQTPSHQVTQMGQEVILRCVPISNHLYFYWYRQILGQKVEFLVSFYNNEISEKSEIFDDQFSVERPDGSNFTLKIRSTKLEDSAMYFCARTDNQNYGYTFGSGTRLTVV.

The V call is TRBV6-4, the J call TRBJ1-1, with a tentative D call TRBD1 (6 bases). The CDR3 length is 15 residues. Germline-derived CDR1 and CDR2 are MRHNA and SNTAGT. V dropped 4 bases and J dropped 5 bases, with 17 bases sitting between them. This CDR3 is CASSALEGGVTEAFF. DNA of the CDR3: TGTGCCAGCAGTGCCCTCGAAGGGGGGGTAACTGAAGCTTTCTTT.

The chain links TRBV5-1 to TRBJ2-1; 8 bases are shared with TRBD1. J lost 2 bases, V lost 5 bases, and 3 bases had no gene match. Per germline, CDR1 SGHRS and CDR2 YFSETQ. CDR3 length: 14 residues. CDR3 nucleotide sequence: TGCGCCAGCAGATCGACAGGGGCCTACAATGAGCAGTTCTTC. Its protein is CASRSTGAYNEQFF. The full variable domain, with the rest looked up from reference TRBV5-1 and TRBJ2-1, is KAGVTQTPRYLIKTRGQQVTLSCSPISGHRSVSWYQQTPGQGLQFLFEYFSETQRNKGNFPGRFSGRQFSNSRSEMNVSTLELGDSALYLCASRSTGAYNEQFFGPGTRLTVL.

The V gene is TRBV29-1, the J gene TRBJ1-1; possible D gene TRBD1, 6 bases. The CDR3 extends over 12 amino acids. Deletions cut 1 base from V and 4 bases from J, with 7 bases between. Germline lookup yields CDR1 SQVTM and CDR2 ANQGSEA. CDR3 DNA: TGCAGCGTTGAAGGGACAGTCACTGAAGCTTTCTTT. It yields the protein CSVEGTVTEAFF.

The chain recombines TRBV7-9 with TRBJ1-1; D not resolved. From germline, CDR1 is SEHNR and CDR2 FQNEAQ (reference sequence). This CDR3 is built from 14 residues. Trimming removed 7 bases from V and 0 bases from J, with 12 bases in between. Written as DNA, the CDR3 is TGTGCCAGCAAATGGTCGGGATTGAACACTGAAGCTTTCTTT. Protein: CASKWSGLNTEAFF.

Of note for this clone: The sample carries other DNA sequences with the same CDR3. The chain combines TRBV19 with TRBJ2-5; 9 bases agree with TRBD1. This CDR3 is built from 12 residues. CDR1 is LNHDA, CDR2 SQIVND, per germline (reference sequence). With V trimmed by 8 bases and J by 5 bases, 3 bases remained unmatched. DNA for the CDR3: TGTGCCAGTCGACAGGGGGGCGAGACCCAGTACTTC. It yields the protein CASRQGGETQYF.

V and J are TRBV10-3 and TRBJ1-1; D gene ambiguous. Germline CDR1 and CDR2: ENHRY and SYGVKD. Trimming removed 7 bases at V and 0 bases at J, with 9 bases between. The CDR3 is 13 amino acids. Here the CDR3 reads CAIMGPMNTEAFF. CDR3 in DNA: TGTGCCATCATGGGCCCAATGAACACTGAAGCTTTCTTT.

This clone was observed a single time. The chain links TRBV6-1 to TRBJ2-7, with a tentative D call TRBD1 (6 bases). V lost 1 base and J 0 bases, leaving 10 bases between the germline ends. The CDR3 sequence is 15 residues long. The germline CDR1 and CDR2 sequences are MNHNS and SASEGT. CDR3 region: CASSEGDTRSYEQYF. CDR3 bases: TGTGCCAGCAGTGAAGGGGACACCCGCTCCTACGAGCAGTACTTC.

This chain joins TRBV29-1 and TRBJ2-7; TRBD2 might be the D (6 bases). Germline CDR1 is SQVTM and CDR2 is ANQGSEA. V lost 7 bases and J 0 bases, leaving 13 bases between the germline ends. The CDR3 length is 13 residues. CDR3 DNA sequence: TGCAGCGCTGATAGCGGCAGCTCCTACGAGCAGTACTTC. Translation gives CSADSGSSYEQYF.

The chain is built from TRBV24-1 and TRBJ1-2, with 10 bases identical to TRBD1. The CDR3 consists of 14 residues. Germline V lookup: CDR1 KGHDR, CDR2 SFDVKD. J gave up 8 bases and V 6 bases, and 8 bases lay outside the gene matches. Here the CDR3 DNA reads TGTGCCACCAGTAGCGGGACAGGGGAGTCCGGCTACACCTTC. Translating it yields CATSSGTGESGYTF.

The CDR3: CASSEGQGAGEQYF. The CDR3 DNA sequence: TGTGCCAGCAGCGAAGGACAGGGAGCGGGCGAGCAGTACTTC. The chain carries TRBV9 and TRBJ2-7; 8 bases fit TRBD1. Looked up from germline, CDR1 is SGDLS and CDR2 is YYNGEE. V shed 3 bases, J shed 6 bases, and the junction held 8 bases outside the gene matches. This CDR3 has 14 residues.

The chain employs TRBV28 and TRBJ1-5; no firm D call. The CDR3 sequence is 12 residues long. The V and J ends lost 2 bases and 15 bases respectively, with 14 bases between them. The germline V gene has CDR1 MDHEN and CDR2 SYDVKM. Here the CDR3 DNA reads TGTGCCAGCAGTTTAGGACTCCGACCGGGGCATTTT. Translated: CASSLGLRPGHF. The full variable domain, with the rest looked up from reference TRBV28 and TRBJ1-5, is DVKVTQSSRYLVKRTGEKVFLECVQDMDHENMFWYRQDPGLGLRLIYFSYDVKMKEKGDIPEGYSVSREKKERFSLILESASTNQTSMYLCASSLGLRPGHFGDGTRLSIL.

The chain carries TRBV14 and TRBJ1-2; D not resolved. Germline CDR1 and CDR2: SGHDN and FVKESK. V lost 4 bases and J lost 8, with 14 bases in between. CDR3 length: 13 amino acids. In nucleotides, the CDR3 is TGTGCCAGCAGCCGACTCCTTAGAACGGGCTACACCTTC. This codes for CASSRLLRTGYTF.